This TCR beta chain was sequenced for a study of regulatory T cells in long-lasting Graves disease (dated by TCRdb to the early 2020s). As for the study more broadly: Patients with newly diagnosed Graves' disease had been on antithyroid drugs for under 3 months. Persistent Graves' disease patients were compared with newly diagnosed Graves' disease patients by peripheral blood TCR sequencing and RNA sequencing. The study was conducted in China and was registered as a clinical trial. A total of around 33 samples were covered by TCR sequencing, comprising some 13 persistent and 20 newly diagnosed Graves' disease patients.

This clonotype came up many times. Its antigen specificity is not known. One base away there is no much larger clone; base qualities are not given. The research as a whole found: The small sample size was acknowledged by the authors as a limitation that may reduce accuracy. Patients with persistent disease shared more public clonotypes (roughly 2,900) than newly diagnosed patients did (more than 900). Because the primary lesion, thyroid tissue, could not be accessed, the study looked at peripheral blood alone. Lower TCR Shannon entropy and fewer highly expanded clones were observed in persistent Graves' disease patients than in newly diagnosed patients, which suggested clonal expansion. Only the TCR beta chain was sequenced and analyzed.

Library creation used multiplex PCR. Sequencing was performed on an Illumina HiSeq 4000. CDR3 regions were amplified by Arm-PCR with iRepertoire HTBI primers to construct TCR beta libraries. Gel purification was performed on PCR products prior to sequencing. Regarding the original processing steps: Gene usage analysis of CDR3 amino acid clonotypes relied on the roughly 60 TRBV and 13 to 15 TRBJ segments identified across samples. COPE and FqMerger were used to merge the filtered high-quality paired reads into contigs. BLAST was used to align contigs to the IMGT TRBV, TRBD and TRBJ reference genes, and CDR3 was defined following IMGT. Clonotypes above 0.1% frequency were classified as highly expanded clones. Repertoire diversity was measured by Shannon entropy, and V-J evenness by the Gini coefficient. Public clonotypes were defined as clonotypes shared by more than one individual. TCRdb trimmed public reads at Q25 via fastp, called clones via MiXCR and kept in-frame beta chains. Under each unique CDR3 protein, matching rows form one entry showing the most common genes and DNA. The V and J calls shown here were made by TCRdb, not taken from the authors' results. The sample records around 500,000 distinct CDR3 sequences, 12% of which are singletons. Jointly, the top ten make up about 8.3% of the sample.

The time point label of this sample denotes: newly diagnosed GD, antithyroid drugs for less than 3 months. RNA was extracted from PBMCs in TRIzol for both TCR sequencing and RNA sequencing. The diagnosis of Graves' disease followed American Thyroid Association guidelines. Patients for the study were recruited at an endocrinology department in Xi'an, China. Each patient gave approximately 10 milliliters of peripheral blood, collected in an EDTA anticoagulant tube. Ficoll Paque Plus density gradient separation was used to isolate PBMCs, and no further T cell sorting was done. An Agilent 2100 Bioanalyzer and agarose gel were used to check RNA quality, while a NanoDrop 2000 measured RNA concentration. These sequences were also reported in another study, on T cells in Graves' hyperthyroidism and ophthalmopathy. As the second publication notes: Graves' hyperthyroidism was defined as stable when no progression to ophthalmopathy occurred over 18 months of follow-up. Hyperthyroidism patients were newly diagnosed, with disease duration under 2 months, and aged 18 to 65 years. Patients with uncontrolled infections, other autoimmune diseases, pregnancy or lactation were excluded. Clinical symptoms, serum thyroxine and TRAb, thyroid ultrasound, and orbital computed tomography formed the basis for the diagnoses. A first-round RT-PCR of the TCR CDR3 used the HTBI primer set with the Qiagen OneStep RT-PCR kit. Most expanded thyroid clonotypes (frequency above 0.001) were also detected in blood, suggesting blood repertoires may reflect thyroid immune responses. In cross-validation, a model built on a 13 V-J signature told ophthalmopathy apart from stable hyperthyroidism with approximately 91% sensitivity and roughly 81% specificity, and in testing the same model reached 80%/75%. During validation, the model predicted progression to ophthalmopathy a median of approximately 6 months ahead of onset, with 70.59% sensitivity and around 73% specificity. To identify TCR V-J signatures that set the groups apart, the researchers used a discovery cohort of approximately 98 patients, made up of 40 to 45 with Graves' ophthalmopathy and 55 to 65 with stable Graves' hyperthyroidism. Prospective prediction of ophthalmopathy was tested in an independent validation cohort consisting of 18 hyperthyroidism patients and about 17 patients who later progressed to ophthalmopathy. The 100 or so discovery patients were randomly split 7:3 into training and test sets. Thyroid tissue and blood T-cell repertoires from six or seven Graves' hyperthyroidism patients were also compared in the study. After blood sampling, hyperthyroidism patients were treated with methimazole at a starting dose of 30 mg daily, and ophthalmopathy patients were treated with high-dose intravenous methylprednisolone. The libraries were constructed in a second round of multiplex PCR and then size-selected and purified. The libraries were sequenced on an Illumina HiSeq2000 using paired-end 100 bp reads. SOAPnuke was used to process the raw data, throwing out any read that contained adapters or uncalled bases, had a mean Phred below 15, or lacked an exact constant-primer or identifier match. COPE v1.2.5 was used to merge high-quality paired reads, and clonotypes were defined as unique nucleotide sequences. MiTCR v1.1 was used to align clonotypes to the IMGT TRBV, TRBD and TRBJ reference segments. Only V-J combinations with frequency above 0.0001, covering about 99% of repertoires, were analysed. The TCS score was defined as the ratio of F50 (clonal expansion) to E x V (chaos), calculated using BLOSUM62-based TCRdist between CDR3 peptides within each V-J. Welch's t-statistics and random forest reduced just over 500 V-J features to about 13, which were used in a naive Bayes classifier (R e1071). Sample size was not statistically predetermined, and blinding of investigators to group allocation was not performed. The paper reports TCR Vbeta CDR3 sequencing of roughly 140 peripheral blood samples: approximately 41 ophthalmopathy, some 80 hyperthyroidism and 17 progressor patients.

The TCR originated in a woman between 25 and 40 years old with Graves disease. Donor details come from another sample of the same person, matched by shared clones. This specimen consisted of peripheral blood mononuclear cells (PBMCs), obtained at new diagnosis, from a patient treated with antithyroid drugs.

The CDR3 region reads CASKGLEGKNEQFF. The DNA sequence is TGTGCCAGCAAAGGACTAGAAGGGAAGAATGAGCAGTTCTTC. The chain links TRBV11-2 with TRBJ2-1; TRBD2 aligns with 7 central bases. The CDR3 runs 14 residues from the cysteine to the phenylalanine. Only the CDR3 portion is preserved as DNA: 42 bases, with reading frame beginning at the first base. CDR1 and CDR2 (SGHAT, FQNNGV) derive from the germline V gene. V is trimmed back by 7 bases and J by 7 bases, and the junction contains 10 bases that no gene match accounts for.